Listed below are T cell receptor beta chains from one sample, sequenced in a study of response to subunit inactivated influenza vaccine. TCRdb redid the calling of the RT-PCR reads with MiXCR, one entry per CDR3 protein. The profile shows about 520,000 distinct CDR3 sequences, around 7.9% of them singletons. The sequencing used PBMCs from blood, collected less than 30 months after vaccination. The receptors originated from a man aged 45 to 70 who received an inactivated influenza vaccine. CDR3s include the opening cysteine and the closing phenylalanine or tryptophan. Fields, in order: V gene, clone size, J gene, D gene, CDR3 protein, CDR3 DNA. The D gene is left open where the match is weak. Some rows have no size entry. The others give once, few or many, or a class for an expanded clone.

>TRBV7-2|-|TRBJ2-7|TRBD2
CASSPSGRAVDEQYF
TGTGCCAGCAGCCCTAGCGGGAGGGCCGTCGACGAGCAGTACTTC
>TRBV5-5|-|TRBJ1-3|-
CASSLGQLFSGNTIYF
TGTGCCAGCAGCTTGGGGCAGTTGTTTTCTGGAAACACCATATATTTT
>TRBV2|-|TRBJ2-1|TRBD2
CASRPRTSGINEQFF
TGTGCCAGCCGACCGAGGACTAGCGGGATAAATGAGCAGTTCTTC
>TRBV4-3|few|TRBJ1-1|-
CASSQDRQPSMNTEAFF
TGCGCCAGCAGCCAGGATAGACAGCCATCGATGAACACTGAAGCTTTCTTT
>TRBV7-8|-|TRBJ1-1|-
CASSFRDNQEAFF
TGTGCCAGCAGCTTTAGAGACAACCAGGAAGCTTTCTTT
>TRBV19|-|TRBJ2-1|TRBD2
CASSIGGGVPNEQFF
TGTGCCAGTAGTATCGGCGGGGGGGTACCCAATGAGCAGTTCTTC
>TRBV29-1|many|TRBJ2-5|TRBD1
CSVYRGRETQYF
TGCAGCGTCTACAGGGGGCGAGAGACCCAGTACTTC
>TRBV4-2|-|TRBJ1-6|-
CASSQVHSNNSPLHF
TGTGCCAGCAGCCAAGTACACTCGAATAATTCACCCCTCCACTTT
>TRBV21-1|-|TRBJ1-1|-
CASSKGGGTGFLDTEAFF
TGTGCCAGCAGCAAAGGGGGTGGCACAGGGTTTCTTGACACTGAAGCTTTCTTT
>TRBV29-1|-|TRBJ2-1|TRBD1
CSVVTDREHNEQFF
TGCAGCGTTGTTACGGACAGGGAACACAATGAGCAGTTCTTC
>TRBV7-2|few|TRBJ2-7|-
CASSLATTRAHEQYF
TGTGCCAGCAGCTTAGCAACTACTAGGGCCCACGAGCAGTACTTC
>TRBV6-2/TRBV6-3|few|TRBJ1-5|-
CASSYREVQPQHF
TGTGCCAGCAGTTACAGGGAGGTCCAGCCCCAGCATTTT
>TRBV5-4|many|TRBJ2-1|TRBD2
CASSLGLAGAYNEQFF
TGTGCCAGCAGCTTAGGACTAGCGGGGGCCTACAATGAGCAGTTCTTC
>TRBV7-8|few|TRBJ2-3|-
CASSSLLTSTDTQYF
TGTGCCAGCAGCTCCCTCTTGACTAGCACAGATACGCAGTATTTT
>TRBV5-1|many|TRBJ2-1|-
CASSLAVEVEQFF
TGCGCCAGCAGCTTGGCCGTGGAGGTTGAGCAGTTCTTC
>TRBV5-1|few|TRBJ2-7|-
CASRTGDSSYEQYF
TGCGCCAGTCGAACAGGGGACTCCTCCTACGAGCAGTACTTC
>TRBV24-1|few|TRBJ2-5|-
CATSGLAAEETQYF
TGTGCCACCAGTGGATTGGCAGCCGAAGAGACCCAGTACTTC
>TRBV5-6|many|TRBJ2-7|-
CASSLGFRTNTYEQYF
TGTGCCAGCAGCTTGGGTTTTCGGACGAACACCTACGAGCAGTACTTC
>TRBV24-1|-|TRBJ2-1|-
CATSQANRDSLFTYNEQFF
TGTGCCACCAGCCAGGCGAATCGGGACTCCTTATTCACCTACAATGAGCAGTTCTTC
>TRBV4-3|-|TRBJ2-5|TRBD2
CASSQEGGAGETQYF
TGCGCCAGCAGCCAAGAGGGAGGGGCTGGGGAGACCCAGTACTTC
>TRBV18|many|TRBJ2-2|-
CASSPQLTNTGELFF
TGTGCCAGCTCACCACAACTTACCAACACCGGGGAGCTGTTTTTT
>TRBV7-9|-|TRBJ1-2|-
CASSLAFAGLQGYTF
TGTGCCAGCAGCTTAGCGTTTGCAGGACTCCAAGGCTACACCTTC
>TRBV5-1|-|TRBJ2-2|-
CASSMRRDNFLSNTGELFF
TGCGCCAGCAGCATGCGGCGGGACAACTTCTTATCGAACACCGGGGAGCTGTTTTTT
>TRBV12-3/TRBV12-4|many|TRBJ2-5|TRBD2
CASSFWLAGAETQYF
TGTGCCAGCAGTTTCTGGCTAGCGGGAGCAGAGACCCAGTACTTC
>TRBV27|many|TRBJ2-7|TRBD1
CASSFQSTGGLGEQYF
TGTGCCAGCAGTTTTCAGTCGACAGGGGGATTGGGGGAGCAGTACTTC
>TRBV12-3/TRBV12-4|few|TRBJ1-5|-
CASSFGGEAQHF
TGTGCCAGCAGTTTCGGAGGGGAGGCCCAGCATTTT
>TRBV20-1|-|TRBJ1-3|-
CGGAWNENTIYF
TGCGGGGGGGCTTGGAATGAAAACACCATATATTTT
>TRBV6-5|many|TRBJ2-3|-
CASSSLFSGTQYF
TGTGCCAGCAGTTCCCTTTTTAGCGGTACGCAGTATTTT
>TRBV5-1|-|TRBJ2-1|TRBD2
CASSFQTGGSYNEQFF
TGCGCCAGCAGCTTCCAAACGGGGGGATCCTACAATGAGCAGTTCTTC
>TRBV20-1|-|TRBJ2-7|TRBD1
CSAPRGDREREQYF
TGCAGTGCCCCAAGGGGGGACAGGGAGCGCGAGCAGTACTTC
>TRBV5-5|few|TRBJ2-3|-
CASSFGAGGDTQYF
TGTGCCAGCAGCTTCGGGGCCGGAGGAGATACGCAGTATTTT
>TRBV14|many|TRBJ2-7|TRBD2
CASSPLLAELYYEQYF
TGTGCCAGCAGCCCCCTCCTAGCGGAACTATACTACGAGCAGTACTTC
>TRBV18|few|TRBJ2-7|-
CASSIARGSHEQYF
TGTGCCAGCTCTATTGCAAGGGGCTCCCACGAGCAGTACTTC
>TRBV28|-|TRBJ2-3|-
CASSLREGRRGDTDTQYF
TGTGCCAGCAGTTTACGTGAGGGCAGGAGAGGGGACACAGATACGCAGTATTTT
>TRBV11-2|many|TRBJ1-1|-
CASSPPGLYTEAFF
TGTGCCAGCAGCCCCCCGGGACTTTACACTGAAGCTTTCTTT
>TRBV28|many|TRBJ1-5|-
CASSRDSNQPQHF
TGTGCCAGCAGCCGGGACAGCAATCAGCCCCAGCATTTT
>TRBV29-1|few|TRBJ1-2|-
CSVDPGQTNYGYTF
TGCAGCGTTGACCCCGGACAGACAAACTATGGCTACACCTTC
>TRBV5-1|few|TRBJ1-5|-
CASTREANQPQHF
TGCGCCAGCACACGAGAGGCAAATCAGCCCCAGCATTTT
>TRBV15|many|TRBJ1-2|-
CATSTRKGAIDYGYTF
TGTGCCACCAGCACCCGGAAAGGGGCCATTGACTATGGCTACACCTTC
>TRBV6-2/TRBV6-3|-|TRBJ2-3|TRBD2
CASSLRSGDTDTQYF
TGTGCCAGCAGTTTACGGAGCGGGGACACAGATACGCAGTATTTT
>TRBV3-1|many|TRBJ2-1|-
CASSLPGSTEQFF
TGTGCCAGCAGCCTACCTGGGTCTACTGAGCAGTTCTTC
>TRBV5-1|few|TRBJ2-1|TRBD2
CASSRTSGGRTSSYNEQFF
TGCGCCAGCAGCCGGACTAGCGGGGGCCGCACCAGCTCCTACAATGAGCAGTTCTTC
>TRBV7-9|few|TRBJ2-3|-
CASSLDRTGDTQYF
TGTGCCAGCAGCTTAGACAGGACTGGAGATACGCAGTATTTT
>TRBV5-1|few|TRBJ1-6|-
CASSLEPSGNNSPLHF
TGCGCCAGCAGCTTGGAGCCCTCGGGGAATAATTCACCCCTCCACTTT
>TRBV7-2|-|TRBJ1-2|-
CASSLEVRYGYTF
TGTGCCAGCAGCTTAGAGGTTAGGTATGGCTACACCTTC
>TRBV7-6|many|TRBJ2-3|TRBD2
CASSLGHLAADTQYF
TGTGCCAGCAGCTTAGGTCATCTAGCGGCAGATACGCAGTATTTT
>TRBV7-2|many|TRBJ2-7|-
CASSFTPQSHSYEQYF
TGTGCCAGCAGCTTCACTCCTCAGAGCCACTCCTACGAGCAGTACTTC
>TRBV4-1|many|TRBJ2-1|-
CASSQVERDNEQFF
TGCGCCAGCAGCCAAGTAGAAAGAGACAATGAGCAGTTCTTC
>TRBV12-3/TRBV12-4|many|TRBJ1-1|-
CASRRTAEAFF
TGTGCCAGCAGGCGGACAGCTGAAGCTTTCTTT